Listed below are T cell receptor beta chains from one sample, sequenced in a study of shared clonotypes between healthy human individuals. The table came from immunoSEQ multiplex PCR; TCRdb's copy has only in-frame clones and leaves some out. The profile shows about 2.4 million clones, around 90% of them singletons. Sequenced sample: naive CD4+ T cells sorted from blood. The receptors derive from a man aged 18 to 30 in good health. Both conserved end residues are part of each CDR3. A D gene is named only where the DNA matches it firmly. Some rows have no size entry. The others give once, few or many, or a class for an expanded clone.

-	TRBV2	TRBJ1-2	-	TGTGCCACCACTAGAGTAAGGGGACCGAACTATGGCTACACCTTC	CATTRVRGPNYGYTF
TRBD1	TRBV27	TRBJ2-1	-	TGTGCCAGCAATACCCGACAGGGGTTCAATGAGCAGTTCTTC	CASNTRQGFNEQFF
-	TRBV11-2	TRBJ2-7	-	TGTGCCAGCAGCTTAGTGGGTCTAGGTCTCGAGCAGTACTTC	CASSLVGLGLEQYF
-	TRBV13	TRBJ1-2	-	TGTGCCAGCAGCTTAAGGGGGTCGGGGATCTTCTATGGCTACACCTTC	CASSLRGSGIFYGYTF
-	TRBV18	TRBJ1-6	-	TGTGCCAGCTCCCCGACACGGACGCCGAATAATTCGCCCCTCCACTTT	CASSPTRTPNNSPLHF
-	TRBV7-3	TRBJ2-2	-	TGTGCCAGCAGACCCAGATACAACACCGGGGAGCTGTTTTTT	CASRPRYNTGELFF
-	TRBV21-1	TRBJ1-1	-	TGTGCCAGCAGCCAAACGGGGCTGCGGGACACTGAAGCTTTCTTT	CASSQTGLRDTEAFF
-	TRBV7-8	TRBJ1-2	-	TGTGCCAGCAGCTTAGCCAACCGAGGGGGGGGCTATGGCTACACCTTC	CASSLANRGGGYGYTF
-	TRBV18	TRBJ1-5	-	TGTGCCAGCTCACAGGGGGACAATCAGCCCCAGCATTTT	CASSQGDNQPQHF
-	TRBV7-8	TRBJ2-3	-	TGTGCCAGCAGCCGCGGAGATGCCACAGATACGCAGTATTTT	CASSRGDATDTQYF
-	TRBV6-5	TRBJ2-2	-	TGTGCCACGACCCGGGTTACCGGGGAGCTGTTTTTT	CATTRVTGELFF
-	TRBV7-8	TRBJ2-7	few	TGTGCCAGCAGCTTAGTGGAACTAGCCACCTACGAGCAGTACTTC	CASSLVELATYEQYF
-	TRBV6-1	TRBJ2-2	-	TGTGCCAGCAGGACTCGGGGACCGAACACCGGGGAGCTGTTTTTT	CASRTRGPNTGELFF
-	TRBV7-3	TRBJ1-5	-	TGTGCCAGCAGCCCAACCCCGGGGAGGGTCAATCAGCCCCAGCATTTT	CASSPTPGRVNQPQHF
-	TRBV5-1	TRBJ2-3	-	TGCGCCAGCAGCTTGGAGGGGACCCTAATTAGCACAGATACGCAGTATTTT	CASSLEGTLISTDTQYF
-	TRBV6-5	TRBJ2-3	-	TGTGCCAGCAGTTACTCTCAGGTTCCCACAGATACGCAGTATTTT	CASSYSQVPTDTQYF
TRBD2	TRBV30	TRBJ2-7	once	TGTGCCTCGAAGCGGGCGGGAGGTATCGAGCAGTACTTC	CASKRAGGIEQYF
-	TRBV28	TRBJ2-1	-	TGTGCCAGCACTTACTCCAATGAGCAGTTCTTC	CASTYSNEQFF
-	TRBV10-1	TRBJ1-1	once	TGCGCCAGCAGTGAGGCCGGCGGCAGTGAAGCTTTCTTT	CASSEAGGSEAFF
TRBD1	TRBV4-1	TRBJ1-4	-	TGCGCCAGCAGCGCACCGGGACAGGGTAATGAAAAACTGTTTTTT	CASSAPGQGNEKLFF
-	TRBV5-5	TRBJ1-1	-	TGTGCCAGCAGCCTGCTCACGGGAAACACTGAAGCTTTCTTT	CASSLLTGNTEAFF
-	TRBV6-1	TRBJ2-7	once	TGTGCCAGCAGCTTCAACCTTGGCGTCAACGAGCAGTACTTC	CASSFNLGVNEQYF
-	TRBV7-8	TRBJ1-1	-	TGTGCCAGCAGCTTAGCGACGACAGGCTACACTGAAGCTTTCTTT	CASSLATTGYTEAFF
-	TRBV28	TRBJ1-1	-	TGTGCCAGCAGTTTAAAAGTAAACACTGAAGCTTTCTTT	CASSLKVNTEAFF
TRBD1	TRBV5-1	TRBJ2-5	-	TGCGCCAGCAGCTTGGAGATAAGAGGGACAGTAACCCCGACCCAGTACTTC	CASSLEIRGTVTPTQYF